This TCR beta chain was captured by sequencing in a study of blood T cell repertoires in COVID-19. Study summary: The origin of the acute and convalescent COVID-19 samples was the United States, Italy and Spain. Nucleic acid was either cDNA or gDNA, and it came from T cells, B-cell-depleted T cells, or PBMCs.

This CDR3 comprises 12 residues. Germline values: CDR1 SQVTM, CDR2 ANQGSEA. The ends were cut back, 6 bases at V and 3 bases at J, with 11 bases in the middle. Original data processing: Nucleated cell number was recorded as an estimate derived from reference gene primer amplification. The table came from immunoSEQ multiplex PCR; TCRdb's copy has only in-frame clones and leaves some out. V and J calls and clone size are those listed in that table; D and trimming were worked out from the DNA. Of around 170,000 clones in the sample, around 80% were seen once. V gene TRBV29-1 combines with J gene TRBJ2-5; D perhaps matches TRBD2 (6 bases). This clonotype was obtained from a man aged 65-85 years with active or convalescent COVID-19. The source material was peripheral blood. The CDR3 sequence: CSVRTGEETQYF. CDR3 bases: TGCAGCGTACGTACGGGGGAAGAGACCCAGTACTTC.